This TCR beta chain was captured by sequencing in a study of human T cells and chemical hapten exposure. Per the original methods: Samples ranged from roughly 20,000 to 750,000 TCRs, with a median of 95,638. TCRdb reprocessed the 5' RACE reads with MiXCR, giving one entry per CDR3 protein. In this record, the V and J calls reflect TCRdb's handling and not the investigators' own analysis. The sample has under 100,000 distinct CDR3 sequences; 15% are singletons. As regards this clonotype: What it binds is unknown.

Total RNA was extracted from unfractionated whole blood. Study conclusions and caveats: No change in TCRs above 1 in 1000 frequency was produced by DPC sensitization.

Trimming took off 2 bases at V and 7 bases at J, with 14 bases between the two ends. The CDR3 loop spans 14 amino acids. Germline values: CDR1 SGHAT, CDR2 FQNNGV. This TCR was recovered from a female donor in good health. The J gene is TRBJ1-1, the V gene TRBV11-2, with a tentative D call TRBD1 (6 bases). The CDR3, as DNA: TGTGCCAGCAGCTTATCCTACAGGGACCATGAAGCTTTCTTT. Translating it yields CASSLSYRDHEAFF.